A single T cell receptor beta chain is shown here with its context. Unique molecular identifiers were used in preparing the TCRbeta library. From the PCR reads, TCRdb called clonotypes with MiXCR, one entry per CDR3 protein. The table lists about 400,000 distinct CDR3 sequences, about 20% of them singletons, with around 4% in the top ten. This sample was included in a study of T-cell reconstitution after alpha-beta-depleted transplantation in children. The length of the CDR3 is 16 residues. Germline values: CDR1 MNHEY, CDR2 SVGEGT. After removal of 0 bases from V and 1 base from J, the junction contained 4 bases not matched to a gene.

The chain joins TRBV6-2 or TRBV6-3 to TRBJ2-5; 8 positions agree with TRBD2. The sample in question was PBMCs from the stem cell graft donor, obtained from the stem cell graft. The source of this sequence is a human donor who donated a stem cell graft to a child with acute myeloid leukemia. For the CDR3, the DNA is TGTGCCAGCAGTTACTCCCTCGCGGGAGGCCAAGAGACCCAGTACTTC. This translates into CASSYSLAGGQETQYF.